This T cell receptor beta chain stems from a study of blood T cell repertoires in COVID-19. This table comes from immunoSEQ multiplex PCR, and its TCRdb copy is limited to in-frame clones, with some not included. Here the sample spans tens of thousands of clones, more than 80% being singletons. This TCR came from a woman aged 40 to 50 with active or convalescent COVID-19. The sample comprised peripheral blood.

The CDR3 DNA follows: TGTGCCAGCAGCTTAACAGGGGTTAATGAAAAACTGTTTTTT. Its protein is CASSLTGVNEKLFF. The gene calls are TRBV2 and TRBJ1-4; 7 bases agree with TRBD1. Trimming took 6 bases from V and 4 from J; bases not matched to a gene: 5. CDR3 length equals 14 residues. Germline assignment: CDR1 SNHLY and CDR2 FYNNEI.